This entry is about one TCR beta chain. Its cognate antigen has yet to be identified. It has no much larger one-base neighbor in the sample; base qualities were not kept. The germline V gene gives CDR1 as LGHNA and CDR2 as YSLEER. From its cysteine to its phenylalanine, the CDR3 spans 16 amino acids. This entry keeps only the CDR3 DNA: 48 bases, framed from base 1. V is trimmed back by 6 bases and J by 3 bases, and the junction contains 9 bases that no gene match accounts for. This specimen belongs to a study of Ad26.COV2.S vaccination and SARS-CoV-2 variants (dated by TCRdb to the early 2020s). Regarding the research as a whole: Vaccine-arm donors were drawn from COV1001, a multicentre, randomized, double-blind, placebo-controlled phase I-IIa trial of Ad26.COV2.S in healthy adults. Throughout the experiments and outcome assessment, investigators stayed blinded to trial group allocation. Participants in the trial were split at random into five groups of five each, receiving low-dose or high-dose Ad26.COV2.S once or twice, or else placebo on both occasions. Ad26.COV2.S was given intramuscularly at 5x10^10 or 1x10^11 viral particles, as a single shot or as two shots 56 days apart. Sequencing of the TCRbeta repertoire served to evaluate the specificity and breadth of SARS-CoV-2-reactive T cell receptors following Ad26.COV2.S vaccination. A total of approximately 32 samples were included in the TCR-sequenced set, comprising 19 Ad26.COV2.S vaccine recipients, 5 placebo recipients and 8 SARS-CoV-2 convalescent individuals.

TCRbeta CDR3 regions were sequenced with the immunoSEQ Assay. After extraction, genomic DNA underwent amplification by bias-controlled multiplex PCR, followed by high-throughput sequencing. On the authors' methods: To quantify the absolute abundance of every unique TCRbeta CDR3 region, sequences were collapsed and filtered. Usable DNA was measured by amplifying reference genes present in all nucleated cells, and TCRbeta template counts were normalized to that usable DNA to estimate T cell fraction. Repertoire TCRs were annotated as SARS-CoV-2-specific when V gene, CDR3 amino acid sequence and J gene were exactly matched to a known reactive TCR set. The reference SARS-CoV-2 TCR set was obtained from MIRA and was filtered for enrichment in COVID-19-positive ImmuneCODE repertoires, whereby public or cross-reactive TCRs were removed. Based on the MIRA antigens, annotated TCRs were further analysed at the level of specific ORF or position within ORF. Depth was the summed frequency of annotated unique rearrangements, while breadth was defined as annotated unique rearrangements over total unique productive rearrangements. Group comparisons of TCR breadth used two-sided Wilcoxon rank-sum tests. TCRdb's version of the immuneACCESS table is confined to in-frame rearrangements and falls short of the full clone set. An unresolved V gene accounts for under half of the shortfall where checked; the remainder is of unknown origin. The V and J calls and clone size are taken from that table; D and trimming were inferred from the DNA. The table for this sample lists some 240,000 clones; 87% of them were counted only once. Of the sample, just under 3% is held by the ten largest clones.

Taken with the paper, the label for treatment or condition translates to: about 20 received Ad26.COV2.S at low or high dose, single or two shots; 5 received placebo; per-sample allocation not given. For vaccine and placebo recipients, the sequenced repertoires came from samples collected on day 63 after the first injection. In Cohort 1b, some 25 adults aged 18-55 years were enrolled at a single site in Boston, USA, between 29 July and 7 August 2020. Ad26.COV2.S consisted of a replication-incompetent adenovirus type 26 vector by which a prefusion-stabilized SARS-CoV-2 spike protein from the original Wuhan strain was expressed. Overall study outcomes, separate from this receptor: The study was not powered to compare responses between vaccine doses or regimens. Vaccine and placebo recipients had similar non-spike TCR breadth, a finding consistent with the vaccine containing only spike. After vaccination, substantial breadth of spike-specific CD8+ and CD4+ T cell responses was reported. Higher spike-specific TCR breadth was observed in Ad26.COV2.S recipients than in placebo recipients (P = 0.0014). The authors noted that the TCR breadth and depth analyses may have underestimated total T cell responses.

The sequence was obtained from a person between 18 and 65 years old who received the Ad26.COV2.S COVID-19 vaccine or a placebo. The rearrangement joined TRBV4-3 to TRBJ2-3; 10 central nucleotides agree with TRBD2. This specimen was peripheral blood, taken in a trial of Ad26.COV2.S vaccine versus placebo. The CDR3 protein: CASRNLAGARTDTQYF. The nucleotide sequence reads TGCGCCAGCAGGAACCTAGCGGGAGCGCGGACAGATACGCAGTATTTT.